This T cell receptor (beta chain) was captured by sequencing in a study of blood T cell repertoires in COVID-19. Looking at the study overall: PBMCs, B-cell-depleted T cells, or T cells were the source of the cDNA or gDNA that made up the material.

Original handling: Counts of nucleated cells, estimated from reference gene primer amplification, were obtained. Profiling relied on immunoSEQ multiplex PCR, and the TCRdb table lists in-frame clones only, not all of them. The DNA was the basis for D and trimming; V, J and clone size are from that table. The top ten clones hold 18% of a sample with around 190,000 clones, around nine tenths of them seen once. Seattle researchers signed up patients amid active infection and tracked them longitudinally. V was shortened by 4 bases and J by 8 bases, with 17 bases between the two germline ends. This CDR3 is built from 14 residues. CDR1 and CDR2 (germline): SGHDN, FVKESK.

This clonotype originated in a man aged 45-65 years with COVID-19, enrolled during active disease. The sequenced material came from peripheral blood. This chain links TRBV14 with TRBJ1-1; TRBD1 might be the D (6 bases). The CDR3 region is CASSPTRGALEAFF. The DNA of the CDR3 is TGTGCCAGCAGCCCAACTCGGGGGGCCCTCGAAGCTTTCTTT. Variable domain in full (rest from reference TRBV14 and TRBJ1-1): EAGVTQFPSHSVIEKGQTVTLRCDPISGHDNLYWYRRVMGKEIKFLLHFVKESKQDESGMPNNRFLAERTGGTYSTLKVQPAELEDSGVYFCASSPTRGALEAFFGQGTRLTVV.